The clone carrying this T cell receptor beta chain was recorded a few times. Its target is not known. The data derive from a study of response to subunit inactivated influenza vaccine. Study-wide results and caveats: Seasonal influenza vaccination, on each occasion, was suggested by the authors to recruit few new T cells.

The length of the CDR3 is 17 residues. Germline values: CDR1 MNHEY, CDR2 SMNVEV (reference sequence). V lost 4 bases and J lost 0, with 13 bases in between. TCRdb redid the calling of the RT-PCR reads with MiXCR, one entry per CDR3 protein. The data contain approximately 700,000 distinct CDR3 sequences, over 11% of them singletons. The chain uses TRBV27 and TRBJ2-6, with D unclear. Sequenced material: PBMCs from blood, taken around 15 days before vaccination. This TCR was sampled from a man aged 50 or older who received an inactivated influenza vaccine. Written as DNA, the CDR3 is TGTGCCAGCAGTTCACACAGCTTTCTCTCTGGGGCCAACGTCCTGACTTTC. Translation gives CASSSHSFLSGANVLTF. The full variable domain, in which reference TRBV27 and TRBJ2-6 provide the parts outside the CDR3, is EAQVTQNPRYLITVTGKKLTVTCSQNMNHEYMSWYRQDPGLGLRQIYYSMNVEVTDKGDVPEGYKVSRKEKRNFPLILESPSPNQTSLYFCASSSHSFLSGANVLTFGAGSRLTVL.